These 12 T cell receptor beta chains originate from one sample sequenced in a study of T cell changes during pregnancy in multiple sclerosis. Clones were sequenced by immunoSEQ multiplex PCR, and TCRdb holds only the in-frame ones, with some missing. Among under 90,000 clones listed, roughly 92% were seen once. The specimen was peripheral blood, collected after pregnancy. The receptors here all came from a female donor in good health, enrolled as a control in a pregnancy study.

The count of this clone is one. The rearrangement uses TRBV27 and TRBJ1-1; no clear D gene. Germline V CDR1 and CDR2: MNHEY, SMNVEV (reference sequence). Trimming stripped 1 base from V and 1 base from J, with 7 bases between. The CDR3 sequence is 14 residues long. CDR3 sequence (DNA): TGTGCCAGCAGTTTATTCGGAGGGAACACTGAAGCTTTCTTT. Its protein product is CASSLFGGNTEAFF.

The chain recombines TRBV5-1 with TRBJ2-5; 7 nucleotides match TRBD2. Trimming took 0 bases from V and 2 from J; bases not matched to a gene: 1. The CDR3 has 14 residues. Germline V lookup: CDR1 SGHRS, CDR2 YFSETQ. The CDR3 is CASSLAGGQETQYF. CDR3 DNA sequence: TGCGCCAGCAGCTTGGCCGGGGGGCAAGAGACCCAGTACTTC. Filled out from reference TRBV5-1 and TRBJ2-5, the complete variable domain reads KAGVTQTPRYLIKTRGQQVTLSCSPISGHRSVSWYQQTPGQGLQFLFEYFSETQRNKGNFPGRFSGRQFSNSRSEMNVSTLELGDSALYLCASSLAGGQETQYFGPGTRLLVL.

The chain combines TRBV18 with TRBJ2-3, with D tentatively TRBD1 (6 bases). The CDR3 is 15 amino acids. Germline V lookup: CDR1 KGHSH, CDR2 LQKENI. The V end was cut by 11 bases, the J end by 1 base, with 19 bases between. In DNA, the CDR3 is TGTGCCCGCGACGTGATACAGGGTCGCACAGATACGCAGTATTTT. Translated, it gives CARDVIQGRTDTQYF.

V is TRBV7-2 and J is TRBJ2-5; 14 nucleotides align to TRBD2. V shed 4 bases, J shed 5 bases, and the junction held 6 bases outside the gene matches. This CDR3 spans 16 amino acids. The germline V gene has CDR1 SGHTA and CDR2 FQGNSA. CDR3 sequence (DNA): TGTGCCAGCAGCTCGGGACTAGCGGGAGCATGGGAGACCCAGTACTTC. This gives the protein CASSSGLAGAWETQYF. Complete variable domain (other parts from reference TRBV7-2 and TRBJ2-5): GAGVSQSPSNKVTEKGKDVELRCDPISGHTALYWYRQSLGQGLEFLIYFQGNSAPDKSGLPSDRFSAERTGGSVSTLTIQRTQQEDSAVYLCASSSGLAGAWETQYFGPGTRLLVL.

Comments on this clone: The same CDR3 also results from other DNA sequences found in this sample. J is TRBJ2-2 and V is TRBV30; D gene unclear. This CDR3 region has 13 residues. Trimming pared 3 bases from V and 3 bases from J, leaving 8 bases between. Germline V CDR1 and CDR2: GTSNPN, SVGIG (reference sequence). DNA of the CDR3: TGTGCCTGGAGCTTCCTTTACACCGGGGAGCTGTTTTTT. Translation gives CAWSFLYTGELFF.

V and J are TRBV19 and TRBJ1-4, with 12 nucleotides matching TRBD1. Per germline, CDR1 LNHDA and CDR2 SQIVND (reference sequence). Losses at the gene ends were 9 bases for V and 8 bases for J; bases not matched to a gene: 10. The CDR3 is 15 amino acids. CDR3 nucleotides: TGTGCCAGATACCCCCGGGACAGGGGGCCGGAAAAACTGTTTTTT. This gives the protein CARYPRDRGPEKLFF.

CDR3 nucleotides: TGTGCCAGCAGCCAGGGGCTATATTCTGGGGCCAACGTCCTGACTTTC. Amino acid sequence: CASSQGLYSGANVLTF. This chain joins TRBV7-9 and TRBJ2-6; D possibly corresponds to TRBD1 (6 bases). In germline, CDR1 is SEHNR, CDR2 FQNEAQ (reference sequence). The V end was cut by 5 bases, the J end by 1 base, with 12 bases between. This CDR3 is built from 16 residues.

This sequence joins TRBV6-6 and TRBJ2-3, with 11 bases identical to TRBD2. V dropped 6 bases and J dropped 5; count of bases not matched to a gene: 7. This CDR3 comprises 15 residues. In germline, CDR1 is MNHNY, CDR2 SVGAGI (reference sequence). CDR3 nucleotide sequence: TGTGCCAGCAGACGACTTAGCGGGGGGGGAGATACGCAGTATTTT. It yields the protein CASRRLSGGGDTQYF.

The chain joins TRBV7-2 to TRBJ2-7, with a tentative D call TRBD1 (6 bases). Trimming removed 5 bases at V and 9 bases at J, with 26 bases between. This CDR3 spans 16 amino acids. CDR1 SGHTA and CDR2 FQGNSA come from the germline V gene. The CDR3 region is CASSPAGVRGRPAQYF. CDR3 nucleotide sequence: TGTGCCAGCAGCCCCGCCGGTGTCAGGGGAAGACCTGCGCAGTACTTC.

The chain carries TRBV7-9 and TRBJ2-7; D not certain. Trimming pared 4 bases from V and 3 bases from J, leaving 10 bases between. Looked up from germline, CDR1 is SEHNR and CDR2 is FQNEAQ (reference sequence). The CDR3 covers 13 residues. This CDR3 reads CASSSDSHYEQYF. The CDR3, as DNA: TGTGCCAGCAGCTCCGACTCCCACTACGAGCAGTACTTC.

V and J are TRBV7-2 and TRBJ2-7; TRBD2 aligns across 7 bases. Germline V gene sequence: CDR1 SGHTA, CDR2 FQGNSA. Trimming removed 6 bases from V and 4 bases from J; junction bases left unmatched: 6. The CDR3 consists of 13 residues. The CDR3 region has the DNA TGTGCCAGCAGTGCGCGGGAGAGGTACGAGCAGTACTTC. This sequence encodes CASSARERYEQYF.

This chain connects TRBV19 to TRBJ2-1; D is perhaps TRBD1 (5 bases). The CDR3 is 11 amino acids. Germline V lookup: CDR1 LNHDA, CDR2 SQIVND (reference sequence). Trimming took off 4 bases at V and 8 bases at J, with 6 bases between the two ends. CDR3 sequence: CASSTRDEQFF. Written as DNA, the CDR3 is TGTGCCAGTAGTACCAGGGATGAGCAGTTCTTC.